The clone carrying this T cell receptor beta chain has a handful of counts. Its antigen is undetermined. With 60 Vbeta and 13 Jbeta primers, the PCR was carried out. The method was immunoSEQ multiplex PCR; TCRdb's version includes in-frame clones alone and lacks a portion of them. The sample has under 200,000 clones; roughly 84% are singletons. Trimming removed 4 bases from V and 0 bases from J, with 23 bases in between. The length of the CDR3 is 19 residues. The germline gives CDR1 SGHTS, CDR2 YDEGEE. The data originate from a study of cytomegalovirus exposure and HLA in healthy donors. Study details: Inside one of the first data releases sat around 86 million unique TCRs taken from HLA-typed donors. For the roughly 400 genotyped donors, over 80% fell within the Caucasian-associated ancestry cluster.

General study results and limits: Being indistinguishable, some V segments were excluded, TRBV6-2 and TRBV6-3 among them. Sequencing depth across donors, presence/absence analyses assumed, was roughly uniform.

Sequencing was done on a sample of PBMCs. The receptor was isolated from a boy under 18 in good health and CMV-seronegative. The chain links TRBV5-8 to TRBJ1-5; unclear D gene. For the CDR3, the DNA is TGTGCCAGCAGCCAAGATCCGACTCGACGCGCGTATAGCAATCAGCCCCAGCATTTT. Amino acids: CASSQDPTRRAYSNQPQHF.